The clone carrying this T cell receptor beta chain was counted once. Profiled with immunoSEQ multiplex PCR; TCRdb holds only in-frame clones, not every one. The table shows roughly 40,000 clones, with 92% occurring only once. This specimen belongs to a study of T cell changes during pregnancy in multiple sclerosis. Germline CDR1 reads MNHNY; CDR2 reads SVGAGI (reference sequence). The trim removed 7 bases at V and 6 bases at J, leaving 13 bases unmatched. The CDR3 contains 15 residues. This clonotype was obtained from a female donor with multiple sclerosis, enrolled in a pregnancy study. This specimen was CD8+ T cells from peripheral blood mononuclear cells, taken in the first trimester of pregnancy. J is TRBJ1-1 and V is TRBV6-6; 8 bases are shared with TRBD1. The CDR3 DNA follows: TGTGCCAGCACCGACGGGGCAGGGGGCTGGGCTGAAGCTTTCTTT. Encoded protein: CASTDGAGGWAEAFF.